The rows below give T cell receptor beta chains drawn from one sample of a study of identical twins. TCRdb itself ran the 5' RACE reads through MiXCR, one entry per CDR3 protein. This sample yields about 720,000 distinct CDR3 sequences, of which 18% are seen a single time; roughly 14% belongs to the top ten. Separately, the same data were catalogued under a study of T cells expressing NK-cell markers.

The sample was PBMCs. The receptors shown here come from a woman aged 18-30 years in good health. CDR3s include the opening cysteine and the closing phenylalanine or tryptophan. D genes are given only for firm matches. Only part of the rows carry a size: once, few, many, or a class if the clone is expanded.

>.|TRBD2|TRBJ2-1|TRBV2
CASRASGRSGEQFF
TGTGCCAGCAGGGCTAGCGGGAGGAGCGGTGAGCAGTTCTTC
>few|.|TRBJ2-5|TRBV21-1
CASSNRTSDRETQYF
TGTGCCAGCAGCAACCGGACTAGCGACAGGGAGACCCAGTACTTC
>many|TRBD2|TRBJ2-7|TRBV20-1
CSARLAGIGAGLEQYF
TGCAGTGCTAGACTAGCGGGAATTGGGGCGGGTCTCGAGCAGTACTTC
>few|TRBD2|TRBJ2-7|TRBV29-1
CSVEDGTSAYEQYF
TGCAGCGTTGAAGACGGGACTAGCGCCTACGAGCAGTACTTC
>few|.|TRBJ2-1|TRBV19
CATRGDFSYNEQFF
TGTGCCACCAGGGGGGACTTTTCCTACAATGAGCAGTTCTTC
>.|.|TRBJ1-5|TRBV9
CASSVDSGDDQPQHF
TGTGCCAGCAGCGTAGACTCAGGGGACGATCAGCCCCAGCATTTT
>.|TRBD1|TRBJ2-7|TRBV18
CASSKPDRGLHYEQYF
TGTGCCAGCTCAAAGCCGGACAGGGGGCTTCACTACGAGCAGTACTTC
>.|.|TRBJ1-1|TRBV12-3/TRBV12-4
CASPGLMNTEAFF
TGTGCCAGCCCGGGGCTCATGAACACTGAAGCTTTCTTT
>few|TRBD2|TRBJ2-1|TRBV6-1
CASTPLAGVREQFF
TGTGCCAGCACCCCACTAGCGGGAGTACGTGAGCAGTTCTTC
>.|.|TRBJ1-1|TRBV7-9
CASSSGLVMNTEAFF
TGTGCCAGCAGTAGTGGCCTGGTAATGAACACTGAAGCTTTCTTT
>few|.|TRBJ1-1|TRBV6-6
CASSRLGDTEAFF
TGTGCCAGCAGTAGACTGGGGGACACTGAAGCTTTCTTT
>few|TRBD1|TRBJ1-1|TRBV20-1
CSASRQGAHIAAFF
TGCAGTGCTAGTCGGCAGGGGGCGCACATTGCGGCTTTCTTT
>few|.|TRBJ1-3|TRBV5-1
CASSGTDLGNTIYF
TGCGCCAGCAGCGGAACGGACCTGGGGAACACCATATATTTT
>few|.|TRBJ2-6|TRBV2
CASSVSGVAGANVLTF
TGTGCCAGCAGCGTCTCTGGGGTCGCAGGGGCCAACGTCCTGACTTTC
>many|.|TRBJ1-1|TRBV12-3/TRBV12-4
CASSEAGLNTEAFF
TGTGCCAGCAGTGAAGCGGGCCTGAACACTGAAGCTTTCTTT
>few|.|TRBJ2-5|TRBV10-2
CASRRTGIQETQYF
TGCGCCAGCAGAAGAACAGGGATCCAAGAGACCCAGTACTTC
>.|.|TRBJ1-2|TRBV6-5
CASSNFGRDGYTF
TGTGCCAGCAGTAACTTTGGACGAGACGGCTACACCTTC
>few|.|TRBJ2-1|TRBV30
CAWSLGLNTNEQFF
TGTGCCTGGAGCCTAGGGCTAAATACTAATGAGCAGTTCTTC
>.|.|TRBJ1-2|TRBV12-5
CASGLPTSDTAGYTF
TGTGCTAGTGGTTTGCCTACGAGTGATACTGCTGGCTACACCTTC
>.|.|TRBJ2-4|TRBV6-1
CASSEFGHIQYF
TGTGCCAGCAGTGAATTCGGCCACATTCAGTACTTC
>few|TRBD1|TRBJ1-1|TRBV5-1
CASATGAGGTEAFF
TGCGCCAGCGCGACGGGGGCAGGGGGGACTGAAGCTTTCTTT
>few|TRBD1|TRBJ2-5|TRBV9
CASSGPGQGSETQYF
TGTGCCAGCAGCGGACCGGGACAGGGGTCAGAGACCCAGTACTTC
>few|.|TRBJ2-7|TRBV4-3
CASSHGGVRDEQYF
TGCGCCAGCAGCCACGGCGGGGTTCGCGACGAGCAGTACTTC
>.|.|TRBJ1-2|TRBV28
CASSSERQIVNYGYTF
TGTGCCAGCAGTTCCGAAAGACAGATTGTTAACTATGGCTACACCTTC
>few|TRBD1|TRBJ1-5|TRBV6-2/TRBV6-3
CASSTRTGASQPQHF
TGTGCCAGCAGTACCCGGACAGGGGCGAGTCAGCCCCAGCATTTT
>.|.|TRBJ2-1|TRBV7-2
CASSLDVGGYNEQFF
TGTGCCAGCAGCTTAGACGTGGGGGGTTACAATGAGCAGTTCTTC
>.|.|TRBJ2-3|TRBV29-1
CSVVGGHTDTQYF
TGCAGCGTTGTCGGGGGGCACACAGATACGCAGTATTTT
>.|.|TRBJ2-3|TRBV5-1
CASSLGGARSDTRYF
TGCGCCAGCAGCTTGGGAGGAGCAAGATCAGATACGCGGTATTTT
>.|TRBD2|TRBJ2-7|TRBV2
CASRATSGGSYEQYF
TGTGCCAGCAGAGCGACTAGCGGGGGGTCCTACGAGCAGTACTTC
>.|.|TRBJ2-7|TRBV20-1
CSAEGSAYEQYF
TGCAGTGCTGAAGGCAGTGCTTACGAGCAGTACTTC
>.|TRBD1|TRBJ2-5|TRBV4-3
CASSQFLGQDQETQYF
TGCGCCAGCAGCCAGTTTCTGGGACAGGACCAAGAGACCCAGTACTTC
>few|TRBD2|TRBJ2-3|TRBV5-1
CASSLVSGGLLAQYF
TGCGCCAGCAGCTTGGTTAGCGGGGGCCTCCTTGCGCAGTATTTT
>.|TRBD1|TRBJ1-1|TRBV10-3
CATNRDSLNTEAFF
TGTGCCACGAACCGGGACAGTCTGAACACTGAAGCTTTCTTT
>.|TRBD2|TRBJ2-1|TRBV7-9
CASSAGLAGGSRQFF
TGTGCCAGCAGCGCTGGACTAGCGGGAGGATCGCGGCAGTTCTTC
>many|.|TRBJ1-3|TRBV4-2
CASSQVLGGPGNTIYF
TGTGCCAGCAGCCAAGTGTTAGGTGGGCCTGGAAACACCATATATTTT
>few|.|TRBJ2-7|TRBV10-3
CAIRADMNSYEQYF
TGTGCCATCAGAGCGGACATGAATTCCTACGAGCAGTACTTC
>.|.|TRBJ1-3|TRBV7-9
CASSEPGNTIYF
TGTGCCAGCAGTGAGCCTGGAAACACCATATATTTT
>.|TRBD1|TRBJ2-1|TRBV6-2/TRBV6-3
CASSYSVGQIYNEQFF
TGTGCCAGCAGTTACTCGGTGGGACAGATCTACAATGAGCAGTTCTTC
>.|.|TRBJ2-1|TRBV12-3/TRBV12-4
CASSLAIGFYEQFF
TGTGCCAGCAGTTTAGCGATAGGGTTCTATGAGCAGTTCTTC
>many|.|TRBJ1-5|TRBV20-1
CSARVGGSQPQHF
TGCAGTGCTAGAGTCGGGGGATCACAGCCCCAGCATTTT
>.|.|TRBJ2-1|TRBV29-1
CSVGNNEQFF
TGCAGCGTTGGTAACAATGAGCAGTTCTTC
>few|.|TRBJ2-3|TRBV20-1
CSAPESTDTQYF
TGCAGTGCTCCGGAAAGCACAGATACGCAGTATTTT
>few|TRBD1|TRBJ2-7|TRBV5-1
CASSLGQGVDYEQYF
TGCGCCAGCAGCCTAGGACAGGGTGTGGACTACGAGCAGTACTTC
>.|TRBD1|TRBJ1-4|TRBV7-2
CASSLRQGAEKLFF
TGTGCCAGCAGCCTTAGACAGGGGGCAGAAAAACTGTTTTTT
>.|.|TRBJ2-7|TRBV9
CASSVGKIYEQYF
TGTGCCAGCAGCGTAGGGAAAATTTACGAGCAGTACTTC
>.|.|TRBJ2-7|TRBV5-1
CASSFGPPLGNKPHEQYF
TGCGCCAGCAGCTTTGGCCCCCCCCTAGGGAATAAACCCCACGAGCAGTACTTC